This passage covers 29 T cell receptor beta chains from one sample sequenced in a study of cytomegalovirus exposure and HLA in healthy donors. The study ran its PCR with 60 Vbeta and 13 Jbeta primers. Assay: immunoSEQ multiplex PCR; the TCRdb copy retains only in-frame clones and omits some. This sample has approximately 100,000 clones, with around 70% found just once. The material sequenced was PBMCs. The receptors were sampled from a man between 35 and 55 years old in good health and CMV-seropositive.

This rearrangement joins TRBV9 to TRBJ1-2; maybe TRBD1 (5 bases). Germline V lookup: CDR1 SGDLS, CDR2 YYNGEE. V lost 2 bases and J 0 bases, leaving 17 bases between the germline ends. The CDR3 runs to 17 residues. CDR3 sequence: CASSVGGVGSANYGYTF. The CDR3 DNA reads TGTGCCAGCAGCGTGGGGGGAGTAGGCTCTGCTAACTATGGCTACACCTTC.

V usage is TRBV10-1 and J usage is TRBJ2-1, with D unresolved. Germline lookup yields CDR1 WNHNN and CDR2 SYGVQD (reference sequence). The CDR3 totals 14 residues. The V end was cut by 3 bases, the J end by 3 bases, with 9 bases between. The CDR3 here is CASSEEESYNEQFF. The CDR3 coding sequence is TGCGCCAGCAGTGAAGAAGAGAGCTACAATGAGCAGTTCTTC.

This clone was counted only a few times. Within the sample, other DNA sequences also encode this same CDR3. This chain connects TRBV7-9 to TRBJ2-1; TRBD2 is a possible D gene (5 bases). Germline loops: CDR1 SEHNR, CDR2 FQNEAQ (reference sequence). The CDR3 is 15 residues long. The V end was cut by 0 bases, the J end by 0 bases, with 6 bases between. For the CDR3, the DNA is TGTGCCAGCAGCTTAGCGGGGAGCTCCTACAATGAGCAGTTCTTC. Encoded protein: CASSLAGSSYNEQFF.

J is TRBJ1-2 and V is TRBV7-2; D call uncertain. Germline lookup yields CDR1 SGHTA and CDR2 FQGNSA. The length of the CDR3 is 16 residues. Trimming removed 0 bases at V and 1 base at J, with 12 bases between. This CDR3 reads CASSLAPGEINYGYTF. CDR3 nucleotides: TGTGCCAGCAGCTTAGCTCCGGGAGAAATTAACTATGGCTACACCTTC.

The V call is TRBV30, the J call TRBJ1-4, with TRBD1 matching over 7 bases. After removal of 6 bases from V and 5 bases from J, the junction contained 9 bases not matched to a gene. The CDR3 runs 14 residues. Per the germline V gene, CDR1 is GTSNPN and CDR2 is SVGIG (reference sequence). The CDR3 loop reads CACEFQTGNEKLFF. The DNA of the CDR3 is TGTGCCTGTGAATTCCAGACAGGGAATGAAAAACTGTTTTTT. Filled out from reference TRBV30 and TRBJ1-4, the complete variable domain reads SQTIHQWPATLVQPVGSPLSLECTVEGTSNPNLYWYRQAAGRGLQLLFYSVGIGQISSEVPQNLSASRPQDRQFILSSKKLLLSDSGFYLCACEFQTGNEKLFFGSGTQLSVL.

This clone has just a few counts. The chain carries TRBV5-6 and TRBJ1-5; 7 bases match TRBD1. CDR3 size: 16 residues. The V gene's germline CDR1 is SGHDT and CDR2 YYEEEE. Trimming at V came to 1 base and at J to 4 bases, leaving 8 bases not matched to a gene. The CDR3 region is CASSLTTGVGNQPQHF. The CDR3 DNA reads TGTGCCAGCAGCTTGACTACAGGGGTTGGGAATCAGCCCCAGCATTTT.

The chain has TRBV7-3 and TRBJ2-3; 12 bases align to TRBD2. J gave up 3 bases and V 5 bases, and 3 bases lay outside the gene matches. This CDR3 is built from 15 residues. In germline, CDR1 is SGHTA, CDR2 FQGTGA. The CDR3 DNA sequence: TGTGCCAGCAGCCAACTAGCGGGAGGAACAGATACGCAGTATTTT. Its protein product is CASSQLAGGTDTQYF. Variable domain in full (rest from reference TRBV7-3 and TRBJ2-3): GAGVSQTPSNKVTEKGKYVELRCDPISGHTALYWYRQSLGQGPEFLIYFQGTGAADDSGLPNDRFFAVRPEGSVSTLKIQRTERGDSAVYLCASSQLAGGTDTQYFGPGTRLTVL.

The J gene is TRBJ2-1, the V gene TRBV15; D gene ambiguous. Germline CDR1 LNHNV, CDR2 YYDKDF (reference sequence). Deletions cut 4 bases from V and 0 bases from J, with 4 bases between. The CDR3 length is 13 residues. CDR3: CATSKASYNEQFF. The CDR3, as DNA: TGTGCCACCAGCAAAGCCTCCTACAATGAGCAGTTCTTC. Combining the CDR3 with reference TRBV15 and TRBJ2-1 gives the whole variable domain DAMVIQNPRYQVTQFGKPVTLSCSQTLNHNVMYWYQQKSSQAPKLLFHYYDKDFNNEADTPDNFQSRRPNTSFCFLDIRSPGLGDTAMYLCATSKASYNEQFFGPGTRLTVL.

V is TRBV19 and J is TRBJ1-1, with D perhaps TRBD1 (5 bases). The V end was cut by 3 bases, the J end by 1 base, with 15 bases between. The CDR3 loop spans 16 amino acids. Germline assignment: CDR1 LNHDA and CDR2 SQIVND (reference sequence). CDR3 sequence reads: CASSMGQGRGNTEAFF. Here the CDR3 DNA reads TGTGCCAGTAGTATGGGGCAGGGAAGAGGGAACACTGAAGCTTTCTTT.

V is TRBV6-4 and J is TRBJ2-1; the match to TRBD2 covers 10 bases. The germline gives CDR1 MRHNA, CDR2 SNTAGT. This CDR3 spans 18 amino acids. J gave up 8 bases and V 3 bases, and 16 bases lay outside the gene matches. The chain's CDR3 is CASSEYGLAEARLDEQFF. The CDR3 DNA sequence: TGTGCCAGCAGTGAGTATGGACTAGCGGAGGCAAGGCTAGATGAGCAGTTCTTC.

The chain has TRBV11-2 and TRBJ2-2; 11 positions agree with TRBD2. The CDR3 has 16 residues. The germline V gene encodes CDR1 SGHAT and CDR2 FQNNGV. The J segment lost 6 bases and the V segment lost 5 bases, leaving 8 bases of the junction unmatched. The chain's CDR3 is CASSPGTSGDAGELFF. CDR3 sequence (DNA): TGTGCCAGCAGCCCCGGGACTAGCGGTGACGCCGGGGAGCTGTTTTTT.

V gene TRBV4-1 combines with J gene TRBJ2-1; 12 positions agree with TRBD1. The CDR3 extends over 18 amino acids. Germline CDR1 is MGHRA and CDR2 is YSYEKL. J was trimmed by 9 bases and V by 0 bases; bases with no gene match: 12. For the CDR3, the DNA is TGCGCCAGCAGCCAAGAGGTTCCTCCGGGACAGGGGGCGAGTGAGCAGTTCTTC. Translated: CASSQEVPPGQGASEQFF.

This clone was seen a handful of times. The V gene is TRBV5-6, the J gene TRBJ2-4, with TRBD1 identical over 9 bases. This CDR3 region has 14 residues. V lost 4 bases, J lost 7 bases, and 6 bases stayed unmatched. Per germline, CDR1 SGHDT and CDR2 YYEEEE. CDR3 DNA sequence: TGTGCCAGCAGCCCAGGACAGGGGAGGAACATTCAGTACTTC. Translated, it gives CASSPGQGRNIQYF.

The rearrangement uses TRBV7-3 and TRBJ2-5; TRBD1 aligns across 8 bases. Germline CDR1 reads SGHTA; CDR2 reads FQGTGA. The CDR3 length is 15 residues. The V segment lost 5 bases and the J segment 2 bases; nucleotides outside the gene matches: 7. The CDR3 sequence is CASSTTGGTQETQYF. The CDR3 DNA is TGTGCCAGCAGCACTACAGGGGGTACACAAGAGACCCAGTACTTC.

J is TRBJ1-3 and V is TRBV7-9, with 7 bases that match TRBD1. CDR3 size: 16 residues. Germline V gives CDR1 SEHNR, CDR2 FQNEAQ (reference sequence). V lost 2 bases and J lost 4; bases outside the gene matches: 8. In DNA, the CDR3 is TGTGCCAGCAGCTTAAGTTTGGGGACAGTAGGAAACACCATATATTTT. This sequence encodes CASSLSLGTVGNTIYF. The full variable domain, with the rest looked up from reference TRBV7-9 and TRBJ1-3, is DTGVSQNPRHKITKRGQNVTFRCDPISEHNRLYWYRQTLGQGPEFLTYFQNEAQLEKSRLLSDRFSAERPKGSFSTLEIQRTEQGDSAMYLCASSLSLGTVGNTIYFGEGSWLTVV.

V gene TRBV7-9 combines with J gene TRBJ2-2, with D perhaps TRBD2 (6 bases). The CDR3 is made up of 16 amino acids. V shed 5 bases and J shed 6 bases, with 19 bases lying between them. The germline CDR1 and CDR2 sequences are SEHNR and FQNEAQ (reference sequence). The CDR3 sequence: CASSTTLLALAGELFF. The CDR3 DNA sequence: TGTGCCAGCAGCACTACACTACTAGCTTTAGCCGGGGAGCTGTTTTTT.

CDR3 sequence reads: CASSLAPGAGTEAFF. The CDR3 DNA follows: TGTGCCAGCAGCTTGGCCCCCGGGGCGGGAACTGAAGCTTTCTTT. The V call is TRBV5-4, the J call TRBJ1-1; possibly TRBD1 for D (5 bases). The CDR3 sequence is 15 residues long. Trimming pared 0 bases from V and 5 bases from J, leaving 14 bases between. The V gene's germline CDR1 is SGHNT and CDR2 YYREEE (reference sequence).

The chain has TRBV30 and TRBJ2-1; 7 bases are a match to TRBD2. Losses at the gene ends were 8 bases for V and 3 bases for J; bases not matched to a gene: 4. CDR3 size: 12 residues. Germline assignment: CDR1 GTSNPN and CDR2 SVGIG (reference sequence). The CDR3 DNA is TGTGCCGGGGGGGGGTACTACAATGAGCAGTTCTTC. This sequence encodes CAGGGYYNEQFF. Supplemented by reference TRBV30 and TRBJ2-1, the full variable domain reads SQTIHQWPATLVQPVGSPLSLECTVEGTSNPNLYWYRQAAGRGLQLLFYSVGIGQISSEVPQNLSASRPQDRQFILSSKKLLLSDSGFYLCAGGGYYNEQFFGPGTRLTVL.

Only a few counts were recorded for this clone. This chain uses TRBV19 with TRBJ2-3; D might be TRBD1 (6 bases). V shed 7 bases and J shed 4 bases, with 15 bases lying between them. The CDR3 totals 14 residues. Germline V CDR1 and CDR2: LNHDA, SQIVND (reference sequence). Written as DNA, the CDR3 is TGTGCCAGTACCTCACAGGGCCGGTCAGATACGCAGTATTTT. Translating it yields CASTSQGRSDTQYF.

The CDR3 here is CASSRDANEKLFF. CDR3 DNA: TGTGCCAGCTCCAGGGATGCTAATGAAAAACTGTTTTTT. V gene TRBV18 combines with J gene TRBJ1-4, with a possible D match to TRBD1 (5 bases). CDR3 length: 13 amino acids. The V and J ends lost 6 bases and 3 bases respectively, with 8 bases between them. Per the germline V gene, CDR1 is KGHSH and CDR2 is LQKENI.

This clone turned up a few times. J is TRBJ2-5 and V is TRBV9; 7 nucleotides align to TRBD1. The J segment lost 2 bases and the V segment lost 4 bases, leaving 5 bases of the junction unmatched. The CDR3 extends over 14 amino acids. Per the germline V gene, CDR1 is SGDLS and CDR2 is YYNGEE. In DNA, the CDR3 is TGTGCCAGCAGCTCACCGACAGGGCAAGAGACCCAGTACTTC. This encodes CASSSPTGQETQYF.

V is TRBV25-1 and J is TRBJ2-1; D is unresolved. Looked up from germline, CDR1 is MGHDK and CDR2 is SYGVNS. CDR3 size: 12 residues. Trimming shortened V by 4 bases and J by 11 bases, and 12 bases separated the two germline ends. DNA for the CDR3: TGTGCCAGCAGTGCTTCAGATTTAAAGCAGTTCTTC. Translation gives CASSASDLKQFF.

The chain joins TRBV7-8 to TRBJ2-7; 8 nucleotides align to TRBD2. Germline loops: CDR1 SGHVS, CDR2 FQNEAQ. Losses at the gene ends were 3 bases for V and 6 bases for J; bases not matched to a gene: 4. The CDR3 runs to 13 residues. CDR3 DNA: TGTGCCAGCAGCTTCACTAGCGGCGGCGAGCAGTACTTC. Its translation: CASSFTSGGEQYF.

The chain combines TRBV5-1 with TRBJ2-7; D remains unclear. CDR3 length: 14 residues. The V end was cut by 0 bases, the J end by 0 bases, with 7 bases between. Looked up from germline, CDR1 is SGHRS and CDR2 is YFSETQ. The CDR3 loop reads CASSLVTHSYEQYF. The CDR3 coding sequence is TGCGCCAGCAGCTTGGTGACTCACTCCTACGAGCAGTACTTC.

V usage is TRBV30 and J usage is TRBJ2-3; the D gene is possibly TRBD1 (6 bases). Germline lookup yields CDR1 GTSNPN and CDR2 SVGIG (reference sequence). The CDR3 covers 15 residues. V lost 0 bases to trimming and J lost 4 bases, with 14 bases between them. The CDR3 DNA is TGTGCCTGGAGTGTTTCAGGGGTCAGGGCAGATACGCAGTATTTT. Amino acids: CAWSVSGVRADTQYF.

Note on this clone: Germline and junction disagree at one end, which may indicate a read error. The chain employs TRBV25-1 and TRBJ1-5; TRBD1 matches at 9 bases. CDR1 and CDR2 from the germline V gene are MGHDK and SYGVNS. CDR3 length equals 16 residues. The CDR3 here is CASSEPDRGTYQLQHF. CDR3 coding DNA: TGTGCCAGCAGTGAACCCGACAGGGGGACTTATCAGCTCCAGCATTTT.

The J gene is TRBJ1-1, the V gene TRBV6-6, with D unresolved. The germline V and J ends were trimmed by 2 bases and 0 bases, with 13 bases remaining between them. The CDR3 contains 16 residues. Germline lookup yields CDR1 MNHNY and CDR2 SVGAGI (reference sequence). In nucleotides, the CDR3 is TGTGCCAGCAGTTACCAGCGACGGAGGATGAACACTGAAGCTTTCTTT. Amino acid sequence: CASSYQRRRMNTEAFF.

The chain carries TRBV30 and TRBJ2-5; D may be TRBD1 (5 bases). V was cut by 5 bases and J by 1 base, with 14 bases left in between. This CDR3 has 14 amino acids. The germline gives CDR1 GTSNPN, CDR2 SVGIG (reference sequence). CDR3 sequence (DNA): TGTGCCTGGGGGCCAGGGTTGATCCAAGAGACCCAGTACTTC. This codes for CAWGPGLIQETQYF.

The CDR3 DNA follows: TGTGCCAGCAGCTTTGGACTAGCGGGAGAGCAGCAGTACTTC. It encodes CASSFGLAGEQQYF. The J gene is TRBJ2-7, the V gene TRBV7-9; 13 positions match TRBD2. Germline V CDR1 and CDR2: SEHNR, FQNEAQ (reference sequence). Unmatched junction bases numbered 4, after V lost 3 bases and J lost 8 bases. This CDR3 spans 14 amino acids.